This TCR beta chain was profiled in a study of CD8 T cells in Susac syndrome. About 0.45 to 1 ug RNA was reverse transcribed with random hexamers. Amplification of TCR beta CDR3 was carried out by immunoSEQ multiplex PCR, which covered 54 Vbeta and 13 Jbeta segments. Using its own MiXCR run on the immunoSEQ multiplex PCR reads, TCRdb lists one record per CDR3 protein. The sample records a few hundred thousand distinct CDR3 sequences, over 75% being singletons. This CDR3 has 14 residues. Per the germline V gene, CDR1 is MNHEY and CDR2 is SVGEGT. V was clipped by 2 bases and J by 4 bases, with 9 bases between them. It was treatment-naive patients with stable or active relapsing-remitting disease who made up the multiple sclerosis controls.

The gene calls are TRBV6-2 or TRBV6-3 and TRBJ1-5; D possibly corresponds to TRBD1 (5 bases). The specimen was CD8+ T cells from PBMCs. This TCR derives from a human donor with multiple sclerosis. The CDR3 DNA reads TGTGCCAGCAGTTACGTCCAGGGAAATCAGCCCCAGCATTTT. Amino acid sequence: CASSYVQGNQPQHF.